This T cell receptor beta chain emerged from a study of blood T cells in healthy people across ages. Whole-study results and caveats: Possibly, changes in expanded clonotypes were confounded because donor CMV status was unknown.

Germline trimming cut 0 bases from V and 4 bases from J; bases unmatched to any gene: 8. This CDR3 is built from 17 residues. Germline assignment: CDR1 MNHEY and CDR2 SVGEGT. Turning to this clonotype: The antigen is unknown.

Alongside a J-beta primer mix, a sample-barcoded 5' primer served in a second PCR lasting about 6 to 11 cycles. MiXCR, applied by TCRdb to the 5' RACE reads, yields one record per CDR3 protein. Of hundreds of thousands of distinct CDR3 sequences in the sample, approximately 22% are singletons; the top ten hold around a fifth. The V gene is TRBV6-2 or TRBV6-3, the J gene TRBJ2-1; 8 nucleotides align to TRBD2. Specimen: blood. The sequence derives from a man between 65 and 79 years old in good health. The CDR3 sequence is CASSYSLGERGYNEQFF. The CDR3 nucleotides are TGTGCCAGCAGTTACTCCCTGGGGGAGCGGGGGTACAATGAGCAGTTCTTC.